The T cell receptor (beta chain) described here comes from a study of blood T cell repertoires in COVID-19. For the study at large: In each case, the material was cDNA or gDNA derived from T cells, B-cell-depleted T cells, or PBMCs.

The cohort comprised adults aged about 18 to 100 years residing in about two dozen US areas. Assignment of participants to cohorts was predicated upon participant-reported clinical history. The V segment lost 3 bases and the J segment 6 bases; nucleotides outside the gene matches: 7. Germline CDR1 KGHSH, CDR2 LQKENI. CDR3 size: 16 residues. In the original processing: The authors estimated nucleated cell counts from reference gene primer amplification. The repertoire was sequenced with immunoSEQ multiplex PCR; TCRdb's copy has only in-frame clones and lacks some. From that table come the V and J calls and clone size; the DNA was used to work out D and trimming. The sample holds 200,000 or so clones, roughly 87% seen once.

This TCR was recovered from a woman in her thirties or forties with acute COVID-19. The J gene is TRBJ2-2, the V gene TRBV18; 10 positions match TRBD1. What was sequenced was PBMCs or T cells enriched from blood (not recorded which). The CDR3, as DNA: TGTGCCAGCTCACCCCGGACAGGGGGTCCCCCCGGGGAGCTGTTTTTT. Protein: CASSPRTGGPPGELFF.